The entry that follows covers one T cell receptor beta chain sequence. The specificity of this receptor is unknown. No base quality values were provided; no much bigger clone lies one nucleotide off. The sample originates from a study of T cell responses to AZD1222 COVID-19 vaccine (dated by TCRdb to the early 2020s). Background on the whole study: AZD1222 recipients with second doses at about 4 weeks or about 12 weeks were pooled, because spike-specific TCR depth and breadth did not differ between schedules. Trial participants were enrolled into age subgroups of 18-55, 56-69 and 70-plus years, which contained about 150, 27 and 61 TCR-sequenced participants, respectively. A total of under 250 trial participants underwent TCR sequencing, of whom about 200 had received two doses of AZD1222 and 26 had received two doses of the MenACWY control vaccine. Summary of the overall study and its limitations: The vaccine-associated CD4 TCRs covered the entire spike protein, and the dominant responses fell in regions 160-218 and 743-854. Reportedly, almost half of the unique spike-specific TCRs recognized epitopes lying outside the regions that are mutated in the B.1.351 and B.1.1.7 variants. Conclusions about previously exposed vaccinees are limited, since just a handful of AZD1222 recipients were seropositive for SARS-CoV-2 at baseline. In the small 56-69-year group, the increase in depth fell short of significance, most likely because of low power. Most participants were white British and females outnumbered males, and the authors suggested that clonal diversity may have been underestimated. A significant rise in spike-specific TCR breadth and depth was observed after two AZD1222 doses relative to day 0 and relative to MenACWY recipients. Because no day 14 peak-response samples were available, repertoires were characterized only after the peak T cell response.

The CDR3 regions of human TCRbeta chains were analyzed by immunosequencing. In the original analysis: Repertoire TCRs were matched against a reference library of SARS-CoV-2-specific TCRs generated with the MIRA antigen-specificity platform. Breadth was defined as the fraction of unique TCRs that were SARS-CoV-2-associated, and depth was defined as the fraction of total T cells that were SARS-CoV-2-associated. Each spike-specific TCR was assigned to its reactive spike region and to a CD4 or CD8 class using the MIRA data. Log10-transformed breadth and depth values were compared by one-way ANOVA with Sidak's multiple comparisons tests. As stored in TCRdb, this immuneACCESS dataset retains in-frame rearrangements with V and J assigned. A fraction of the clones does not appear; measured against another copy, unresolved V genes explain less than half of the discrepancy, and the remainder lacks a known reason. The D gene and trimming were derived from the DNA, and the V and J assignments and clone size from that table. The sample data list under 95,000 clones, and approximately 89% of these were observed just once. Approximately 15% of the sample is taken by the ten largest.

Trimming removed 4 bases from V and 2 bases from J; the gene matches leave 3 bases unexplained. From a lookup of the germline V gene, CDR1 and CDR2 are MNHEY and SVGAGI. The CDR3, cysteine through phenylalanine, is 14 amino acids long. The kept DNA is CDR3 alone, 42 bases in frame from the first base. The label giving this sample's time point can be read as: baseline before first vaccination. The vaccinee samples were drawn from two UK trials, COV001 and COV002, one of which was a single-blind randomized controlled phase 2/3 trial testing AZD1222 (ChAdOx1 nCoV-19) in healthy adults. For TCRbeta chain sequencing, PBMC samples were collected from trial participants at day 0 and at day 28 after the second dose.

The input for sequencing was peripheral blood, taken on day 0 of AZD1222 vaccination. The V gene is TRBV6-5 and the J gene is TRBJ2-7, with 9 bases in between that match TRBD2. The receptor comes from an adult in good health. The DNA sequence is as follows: TGTGCCAGCAGTTTAGCGGGAGCCACCTACGAGCAGTACTTC. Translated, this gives CASSLAGATYEQYF.